The 20 T cell receptor beta chains presented below share a single source sample, sequenced in a study of blood T cell repertoires in COVID-19. Generated by immunoSEQ multiplex PCR, the TCRdb table keeps only in-frame clones and is missing some. The sample consists of 200,000 or so clones, roughly 84% of them appearing once. The specimen sequenced was peripheral blood. The receptors stem from a woman aged 60-75 years who had recovered from COVID-19.

The chain joins TRBV12-3 or TRBV12-4 to TRBJ2-1, with D perhaps TRBD1 (6 bases). V lost 3 bases, J lost 8 bases, and 11 bases lay in between. This CDR3 is 13 amino acids long. CDR3 in amino acids: CASSLTGGDEQFF. In DNA, the CDR3 is TGTGCCAGCAGTTTGACAGGCGGCGATGAGCAGTTCTTC.

In this sample, this clone turned up many times. The V gene is TRBV5-1, the J gene TRBJ2-1; TRBD1 matches at 8 bases. The CDR3 runs 13 residues. With 3 bases clipped from V and 7 bases from J, the junction kept 3 bases outside the gene matches. CDR1 and CDR2 (germline): SGHRS, YFSETQ. The CDR3 reads CASSYGQGNEQFF. The CDR3 nucleotides are TGCGCCAGCAGCTATGGACAGGGAAATGAGCAGTTCTTC.

DNA of the CDR3: TGTGCCAGCAGCTTCCGGGACAGGTCCGGGCAGCCCCAGCATTTT. Protein sequence: CASSFRDRSGQPQHF. This chain joins TRBV5-7 and TRBJ1-5, with 8 bases aligning to TRBD1. TRBV5-7 is an ORF, and what it does is uncertain. Trimming took 2 bases from V and 7 from J; bases not matched to a gene: 8. The CDR3 consists of 15 residues.

The chain carries TRBV5-1 and TRBJ1-1; 9 positions match TRBD1. Germline V lookup: CDR1 SGHRS, CDR2 YFSETQ. V lost 2 bases and J lost 1; bases outside the gene matches: 3. This CDR3 comprises 15 residues. The chain's CDR3 is CASSFRGQGNTEAFF. DNA for the CDR3: TGCGCCAGCAGCTTTAGGGGACAGGGGAACACTGAAGCTTTCTTT.

The gene calls are TRBV19 and TRBJ2-1; no clear D gene. The CDR3 extends over 12 amino acids. Trimming removed 1 base at V and 13 bases at J, with 11 bases between. CDR1 and CDR2 from the germline V gene are LNHDA and SQIVND (reference sequence). CDR3 DNA: TGTGCCAGTAGTATAGGCCAAGCGCCTCAGTTCTTC. Amino acids: CASSIGQAPQFF.

The V call is TRBV18, the J call TRBJ1-1; D remains unclear. The V gene's germline CDR1 is KGHSH and CDR2 LQKENI. There are 15 residues in the CDR3. V gave up 8 bases and J gave up 0 bases, with 16 bases separating them. The CDR3, as DNA: TGTGCCAGCAAAACGGGGATCTCTATGAACACTGAAGCTTTCTTT. Encoded protein: CASKTGISMNTEAFF.

The chain combines TRBV5-1 with TRBJ1-2; tentative D call: TRBD1 (6 bases). The CDR3 sequence is 12 residues long. The germline CDR1 and CDR2 sequences are SGHRS and YFSETQ. V was clipped by 7 bases and J by 5 bases, with 12 bases between them. In DNA, the CDR3 is TGCGCCAGCGGGGACACTGAATATGGCTACACCTTC. Protein sequence: CASGDTEYGYTF. The whole variable domain, remainder taken from reference TRBV5-1 and TRBJ1-2, is KAGVTQTPRYLIKTRGQQVTLSCSPISGHRSVSWYQQTPGQGLQFLFEYFSETQRNKGNFPGRFSGRQFSNSRSEMNVSTLELGDSALYLCASGDTEYGYTFGSGTRLTVV.

The chain employs TRBV4-2 and TRBJ1-6; 7 positions agree with TRBD1. V was pared by 0 bases and J by 10 bases, with 12 bases of the junction left unmatched. The CDR3 covers 17 residues. CDR1 and CDR2 (germline): LGHNA, YNFKEQ. In DNA, the CDR3 is TGTGCCAGCAGCCAAGATCCACCGGGACAGACAGAATCACCCCTCCACTTT. This translates into CASSQDPPGQTESPLHF.

V is TRBV6-5 and J is TRBJ1-2; no definite D call. This CDR3 is 12 amino acids long. CDR1 MNHEY and CDR2 SVGAGI come from the germline V gene. V lost 8 bases to trimming and J lost 0 bases, with 7 bases between them. CDR3 residues: CASSAANYGYTF. For the CDR3, the DNA is TGTGCCAGCTCCGCAGCTAACTATGGCTACACCTTC.

CDR3 nucleotide sequence: TGTGCCAGCAGCCAAGATAGTGGGACTAGCGGGGGTGAGAGAGAGACCCAGTACTTC. Translating gives CASSQDSGTSGGERETQYF. The chain joins TRBV3-1 (or the pseudogene TRBV3-2) to TRBJ2-5, with 14 bases identical to TRBD2. The CDR3 length is 19 residues. CDR1 and CDR2 from the germline V gene are LGHDT and YNNKEL (reference sequence). V lost 0 bases and J lost 4; bases outside the gene matches: 10.

This clone was picked up a small number of times. The V and J genes are TRBV5-1 and TRBJ2-7, with D maybe TRBD1 (6 bases). Germline assignment: CDR1 SGHRS and CDR2 YFSETQ. This CDR3 has 14 amino acids. V lost 0 bases to trimming and J lost 1 base, with 8 bases between them. Written as DNA, the CDR3 is TGCGCCAGCAGCTTGGGGACAGTATCCTACGAGCAGTACTTC. It yields the protein CASSLGTVSYEQYF.

In this sample, this clone turned up once. V is TRBV19 and J is TRBJ2-3; a possible D gene is TRBD2 (5 bases). CDR1 LNHDA and CDR2 SQIVND come from the germline V gene (reference sequence). V lost 3 bases, J lost 0 bases, and 19 bases lay in between. The CDR3 consists of 18 residues. CDR3 protein: CASSILGETITSTDTQYF. The CDR3, as DNA: TGTGCCAGTAGTATTTTGGGCGAGACTATCACTAGCACAGATACGCAGTATTTT. Full variable domain (outside the CDR3, taken from reference TRBV19 and TRBJ2-3): DGGITQSPKYLFRKEGQNVTLSCEQNLNHDAMYWYRQDPGQGLRLIYYSQIVNDFQKGDIAEGYSVSREKKESFPLTVTSAQKNPTAFYLCASSILGETITSTDTQYFGPGTRLTVL.

The rearrangement uses TRBV5-8 and TRBJ2-1; D is unclear. Trimming left V 4 bases short and J 3 bases short, with 5 bases between. Germline loops: CDR1 SGHTS, CDR2 YDEGEE. The CDR3 loop spans 12 amino acids. CDR3 sequence: CASSTDYNEQFF. For the CDR3, the DNA is TGTGCCAGCAGCACTGACTACAATGAGCAGTTCTTC.

This clone was seen only a few times. The chain has TRBV2 and TRBJ1-5; 10 bases line up with TRBD1. Losses at the gene ends were 6 bases for V and 4 bases for J; bases not matched to a gene: 9. The CDR3 length is 16 residues. CDR1 and CDR2 from the germline V gene are SNHLY and FYNNEI. CDR3 region: CASRWTGGFGNQPQHF. The CDR3 nucleotides are TGTGCCAGCAGGTGGACAGGGGGTTTTGGAAATCAGCCCCAGCATTTT.

The chain uses TRBV25-1 and TRBJ2-5; D is possibly TRBD2 (5 bases). The V and J ends lost 2 bases and 0 bases respectively, with 13 bases between them. The CDR3 is 16 amino acids. Germline assignment: CDR1 MGHDK and CDR2 SYGVNS. The CDR3 is CASSEGGFRYQETQYF. CDR3 in DNA: TGTGCCAGCAGTGAAGGAGGCTTCCGGTACCAAGAGACCCAGTACTTC.

The genes are TRBV7-9 and TRBJ2-7; 8 positions agree with TRBD1. The CDR3 has 13 residues. The ends lost 1 base at V and 4 bases at J; junction bases unmatched: 0. The V gene's germline CDR1 is SEHNR and CDR2 FQNEAQ (reference sequence). CDR3 amino acids: CASSLGDRYEQYF. CDR3 sequence (DNA): TGTGCCAGCAGCTTAGGGGACAGGTACGAGCAGTACTTC.

In the case of this clone: One end of the junction fails to match germline, which may point to a read error. This chain connects TRBV6-2 or TRBV6-3 to TRBJ2-5; no reliable D call. Germline CDR1 reads MNHEY; CDR2 reads SVGEGT. The CDR3 contains 13 residues. CDR3 region: CATSRLNQETQYF. In DNA, the CDR3 is TGTGCCACCAGTCGACTCAACCAAGAGACCCAGTACTTC.

This clone turned up a few times. The gene calls are TRBV5-1 and TRBJ2-1, with TRBD2 matching 11 bases. Germline CDR1 is SGHRS and CDR2 is YFSETQ. Germline trimming cut 2 bases from V and 5 bases from J; bases unmatched to any gene: 6. This CDR3 comprises 16 residues. The CDR3 nucleotides are TGCGCCAGCAGCTTCCCTAGCGGGGGGAGAGACAATGAGCAGTTCTTC. Protein sequence: CASSFPSGGRDNEQFF.

V and J are TRBV6-5 and TRBJ2-5; maybe TRBD1 (6 bases). Trimming shortened V by 6 bases and J by 0 bases, and 14 bases separated the two germline ends. The CDR3 runs to 15 residues. Germline V lookup: CDR1 MNHEY, CDR2 SVGAGI. As DNA, the CDR3 is TGTGCCAGCAGGCCTACGGGACACCACCAAGAGACCCAGTACTTC. It is translated as CASRPTGHHQETQYF.

V usage is TRBV13 and J usage is TRBJ1-1; 7 bases agree with TRBD1. The CDR3 is 11 amino acids. CDR1 is PRHDT, CDR2 FYEKMQ, per germline (reference sequence). V shed 5 bases and J 9 bases; nucleotides not matched to a gene: 3. CDR3 region: CASSEGQQAFF. The CDR3, as DNA: TGTGCCAGCAGCGAGGGACAGCAAGCTTTCTTT.